The source of this TCR beta chain is a study of T cells in Graves' hyperthyroidism and ophthalmopathy. The V gene lost 4 bases and the J gene lost 7 bases, with 16 bases spanning the gap. This CDR3 comprises 14 residues. Germline CDR1 reads SGHTA; CDR2 reads FQGNSA. It was RNA transcripts that yielded the amplified TCR beta CDR3 regions. A set of HTBI primers served as the primers for a first-round RT-PCR of the TCR CDR3. TCRdb reprocessed the multiplex PCR reads with MiXCR, giving one entry per CDR3 protein. The sample lists just over 550,000 distinct CDR3 sequences, around 46% seen once, with about 8.2% in the top ten.

The sample comprised peripheral blood or thyroid tissue (not recorded which). V gene TRBV7-2 combines with J gene TRBJ2-5; unclear D gene. The TCR sequence derives from a woman aged 18-35 years with Graves' hyperthyroidism. CDR3 bases: TGTGCCAGCAGCTCCCATGGGCTTGTAGGGACCCAGTACTTC. Protein sequence: CASSSHGLVGTQYF.